The sequence of this T cell receptor (beta chain) was determined in a study of cytomegalovirus exposure and HLA in healthy donors. The V gene lost 1 base and the J gene lost 5 bases, with 8 bases spanning the gap. The CDR3 contains 14 residues. Germline CDR1 MDHEN, CDR2 SYDVKM. Regarding donors, all were healthy bone marrow donors. Study-wide points: A link between a missense DCLRE1C variant and TCR beta V- and J-gene trimming emerged from a later analysis. In an earlier analysis, in roughly 580 donors, most V segments appeared productive either ~87% or ~30% of the time.

The PCR contained 60 Vbeta and 13 Jbeta primers. Authors' processing steps: As a later analysis found, there were approximately 80 million unique TCR beta chains, of which roughly 11 million were shared. Using immunoSEQ multiplex PCR, the repertoire was profiled, and TCRdb retains in-frame clones only, with some absent. V and J calls and clone size are given by that table; D and trimming were obtained from the DNA. The sample holds 45,000 to 65,000 clones, roughly 84% seen once. For this clone: Its antigen is undetermined.

The V gene is TRBV28, the J gene TRBJ1-4; maybe TRBD1 (5 bases). The receptor was isolated from a woman younger than 30 in good health and CMV-seronegative. Sequenced: PBMCs. The CDR3 nucleotides are TGTGCCAGCAGTTTATCCGGGGGAAATGAAAAACTGTTTTTT. Translation gives CASSLSGGNEKLFF.